The T cell receptor beta chain under discussion was sequenced for a study of lymphopenia after photon versus proton radiotherapy. Method: immunoSEQ multiplex PCR; TCRdb's copy keeps in-frame clones and lacks some. The data hold some 64,000 clones, with about nine tenths observed a single time. Looked up from germline, CDR1 is SGHNT and CDR2 is YENEEA. Trimming stripped 5 bases from V and 1 base from J, with 8 bases between. The CDR3 has 13 amino acids. The input for sequencing was peripheral blood, taken from a patient treated with proton-based radiotherapy. The receptor was derived from a man aged 80 or over with esophageal cancer. V usage is TRBV11-3 and J usage is TRBJ2-5; D gene ambiguous. The CDR3 nucleotides are TGTGCCAGCAGCCGGGTCTTCCAAGAGACCCAGTACTTC. It yields the protein CASSRVFQETQYF.